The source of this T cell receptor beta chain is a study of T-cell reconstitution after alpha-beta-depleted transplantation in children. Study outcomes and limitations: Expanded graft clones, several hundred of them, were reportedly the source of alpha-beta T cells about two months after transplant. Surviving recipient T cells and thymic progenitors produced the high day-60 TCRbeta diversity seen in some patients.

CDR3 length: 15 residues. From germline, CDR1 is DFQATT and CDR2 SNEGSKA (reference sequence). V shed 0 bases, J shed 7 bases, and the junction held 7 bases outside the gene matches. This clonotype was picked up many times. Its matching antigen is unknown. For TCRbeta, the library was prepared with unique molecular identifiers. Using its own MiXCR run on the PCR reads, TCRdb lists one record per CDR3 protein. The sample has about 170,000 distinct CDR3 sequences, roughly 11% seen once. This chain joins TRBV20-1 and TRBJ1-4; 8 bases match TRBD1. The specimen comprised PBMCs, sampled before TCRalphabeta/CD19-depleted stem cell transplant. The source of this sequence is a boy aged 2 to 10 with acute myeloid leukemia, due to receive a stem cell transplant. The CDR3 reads CSARDLTGEFEKLFF. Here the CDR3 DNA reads TGCAGTGCTAGAGATTTGACAGGGGAGTTTGAAAAACTGTTTTTT.